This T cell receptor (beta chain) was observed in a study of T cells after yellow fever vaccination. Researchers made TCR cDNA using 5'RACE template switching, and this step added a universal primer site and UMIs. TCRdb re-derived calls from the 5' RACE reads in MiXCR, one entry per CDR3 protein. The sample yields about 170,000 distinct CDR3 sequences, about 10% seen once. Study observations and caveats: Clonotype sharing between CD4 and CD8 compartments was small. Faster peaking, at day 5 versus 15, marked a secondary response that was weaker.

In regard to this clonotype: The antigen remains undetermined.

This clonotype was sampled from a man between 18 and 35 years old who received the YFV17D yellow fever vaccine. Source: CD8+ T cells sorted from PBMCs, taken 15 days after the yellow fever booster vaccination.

CDR3 sequence (DNA): TGTGCCAGCAGCGTACGGGGCGAGAACTATGGCTACACCTTC. Translated, it gives CASSVRGENYGYTF. The chain carries TRBV9 and TRBJ1-2; tentatively, D is TRBD1 (5 bases). Trimming stripped 1 base from V and 2 bases from J, with 9 bases between. The CDR3 contains 14 residues. CDR1 and CDR2 (germline): SGDLS, YYNGEE.